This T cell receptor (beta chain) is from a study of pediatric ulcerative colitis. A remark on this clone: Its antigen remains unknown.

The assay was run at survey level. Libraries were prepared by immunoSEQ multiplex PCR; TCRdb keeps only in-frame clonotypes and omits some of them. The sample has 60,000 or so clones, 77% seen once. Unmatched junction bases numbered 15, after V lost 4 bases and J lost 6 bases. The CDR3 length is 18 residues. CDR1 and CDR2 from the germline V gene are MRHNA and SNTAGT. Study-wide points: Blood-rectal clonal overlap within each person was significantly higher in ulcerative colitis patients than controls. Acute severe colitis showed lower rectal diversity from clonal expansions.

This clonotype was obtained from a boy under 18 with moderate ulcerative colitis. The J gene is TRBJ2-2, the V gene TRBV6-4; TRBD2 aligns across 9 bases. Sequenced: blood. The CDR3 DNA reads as TGTGCCAGCAGTGTCGTCGGGACTAGCAATCGGGTATCCGGGGAGCTGTTTTTT. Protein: CASSVVGTSNRVSGELFF.